One TCR beta chain is described in this entry. The antigen is not known. Clones were sequenced by immunoSEQ multiplex PCR, and TCRdb holds only the in-frame ones, with some missing. The sample yields 95,000 to 120,000 clones, 70% to 90% seen once. The data were obtained in a study of cytomegalovirus exposure and HLA in healthy donors. Study-level information: The roughly 110 validation repertoires were reported in a later analysis to have been generated on the same platform as the roughly 670 first-cohort repertoires. Findings of the study overall: Researchers counted 150 to 200 TCR beta chains as cytomegalovirus-associated. Researchers reported that a few CMV-associated chains were confirmed in vitro as CMV antigen-specific.

V shed 4 bases and J shed 8 bases, with 17 bases lying between them. Per the germline V gene, CDR1 is SGHAT and CDR2 is FQNNGV. CDR3 length equals 14 residues. This TCR was recovered from a young woman in good health and CMV-seronegative. The chain recombines TRBV11-2 with TRBJ1-2; the D is unclear. The sequencing sample was made of PBMCs. CDR3 amino acids: CASSSPLQSVGYTF. The CDR3 nucleotides are TGTGCCAGCAGCTCCCCACTTCAATCGGTGGGCTACACCTTC.